This T cell receptor beta chain was retrieved from a study of T-cell reconstitution after alpha-beta-depleted transplantation in children. Study conclusions and caveats: Several hundred expanded graft clones reportedly supplied alpha-beta T cells about two months after transplant. Fresh T-cell production supplied most of the T-cell counts and diversity seen one year after transplant.

In this sample, this clonotype turned up a few times. Antigen: not known. Germline V gives CDR1 ENHRY, CDR2 SYGVKD. The CDR3 spans 13 residues. Trimming shortened V by 0 bases and J by 5 bases, and 5 bases separated the two germline ends. Library preparation (for TCRbeta) was performed with unique molecular identifiers. MiXCR was run by TCRdb on the PCR reads, yielding one entry per CDR3 protein. This sample has hundreds of thousands of distinct CDR3 sequences, with around 13% found just once. This chain links TRBV10-3 with TRBJ2-1; D is ambiguous. The sequence was obtained from a girl aged 2 to 9 with congenital amegakaryocytic thrombocytopenia, due to receive a stem cell transplant. This specimen consisted of PBMCs, obtained before TCRalphabeta/CD19-depleted stem cell transplant. In DNA, the CDR3 is TGTGCCATCAGTGAGTCGACTGACAATGAGCAGTTCTTC. Protein product: CAISESTDNEQFF.